This note documents a single T cell receptor (beta chain) sequence. This entry belongs to a study of blood T cell repertoires in COVID-19. Germline V gene sequence: CDR1 LNHDA, CDR2 SQIVND (reference sequence). The V gene end was trimmed by 2 bases and the J gene end by 7 bases; junction bases not matched to a gene: 5. This CDR3 spans 15 amino acids. Produced via immunoSEQ multiplex PCR; TCRdb's table is partial and in-frame only. The table records roughly 250,000 clones, roughly 86% of them present only once. The source material was peripheral blood. V is TRBV19 and J is TRBJ2-1; 10 nucleotides agree with TRBD2. The sequence was obtained from a woman aged 25-40 years with acute or convalescent COVID-19. The CDR3 nucleotides read TGTGCCAGTAGTATAACAACTAGCGGGAAGAATGAGCAGTTCTTC. Translated: CASSITTSGKNEQFF.